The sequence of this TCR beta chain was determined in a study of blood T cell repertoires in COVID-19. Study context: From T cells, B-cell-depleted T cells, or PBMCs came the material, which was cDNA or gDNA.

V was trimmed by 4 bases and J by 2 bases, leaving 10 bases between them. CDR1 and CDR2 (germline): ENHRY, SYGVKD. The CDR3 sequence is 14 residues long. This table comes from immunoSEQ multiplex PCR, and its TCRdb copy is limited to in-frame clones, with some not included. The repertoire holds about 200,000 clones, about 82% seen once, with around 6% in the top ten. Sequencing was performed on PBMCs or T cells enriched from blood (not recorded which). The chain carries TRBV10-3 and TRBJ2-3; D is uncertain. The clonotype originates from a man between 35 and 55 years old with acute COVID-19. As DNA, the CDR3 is TGTGCCATCAGTGTGTCGTCCTCCACAGATACGCAGTATTTT. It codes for CAISVSSSTDTQYF.